This T cell receptor beta chain was profiled in a study of cytomegalovirus exposure and HLA in healthy donors. Primers included in the PCR were 60 Vbeta and 13 Jbeta primers. Sequenced by immunoSEQ multiplex PCR; TCRdb stores in-frame clones only, minus some. This table holds around 94,000 clones, roughly three fifths found once. The germline CDR1 and CDR2 sequences are LGHNA and YNFKEQ. Deletions cut 2 bases from V and 3 bases from J, with 19 bases between. The CDR3 is made up of 17 amino acids. This clone was picked up a small number of times. The V gene is TRBV4-2, the J gene TRBJ1-2; unclear D gene. Material for sequencing was PBMCs. This receptor was obtained from a human donor in good health. CDR3 in DNA: TGTGCCAGCAGCCAAAACGTTCTCACCGATAGCTACTATGGCTACACCTTC. Amino acid sequence: CASSQNVLTDSYYGYTF.